One sample yielded the 21 T cell receptor beta chains listed below, sequenced in a study of cytomegalovirus exposure and HLA in healthy donors. Vbeta (60) and Jbeta (13) primers were used in the PCR. The assay was immunoSEQ multiplex PCR, and TCRdb's table has in-frame clones only and misses some. Among tens of thousands of clones listed, roughly 75% were seen once. The sample consisted of PBMCs. Every receptor here comes from a man aged 60 to 75 in good health and CMV-seropositive.

The genes are TRBV18 and TRBJ1-4; D remains unclear. V gave up 3 bases and J gave up 0 bases, with 11 bases separating them. The CDR3 is 16 residues long. Germline-derived CDR1 and CDR2 are KGHSH and LQKENI. CDR3 sequence reads: CASSPYNPSTNEKLFF. DNA of the CDR3: TGTGCCAGCTCACCTTACAATCCGTCAACTAATGAAAAACTGTTTTTT.

This clone was counted once. This chain links TRBV7-6 with TRBJ2-7, with 11 nucleotides matching TRBD2. CDR1 SGHVS and CDR2 FNYEAQ come from the germline V gene. CDR3 length equals 16 residues. With V trimmed by 4 bases and J by 2 bases, 7 bases remained unmatched. CDR3 residues: CASSSLAGASAYEQYF. The CDR3 bases are TGTGCCAGCAGCTCACTAGCGGGAGCCTCGGCCTACGAGCAGTACTTC.

The sample holds a few counts of this clone. The chain combines TRBV7-9 with TRBJ1-4; tentatively, D is TRBD1 (5 bases). Germline V gives CDR1 SEHNR, CDR2 FQNEAQ (reference sequence). V lost 5 bases to trimming and J lost 3 bases, with 16 bases between them. The CDR3 totals 16 residues. The CDR3 reads CASSPSKGAANEKLFF. CDR3 bases: TGTGCCAGCAGCCCATCGAAAGGGGCTGCTAATGAAAAACTGTTTTTT.

The chain recombines TRBV6-1 with TRBJ1-4; possible D gene TRBD1, 6 bases. Germline loops: CDR1 MNHNS, CDR2 SASEGT. The V end lost 6 bases, the J end lost 6 bases, and 14 bases lay between the germline ends. The CDR3 has 14 residues. CDR3 sequence: CASRDSGWDEKLFF. The CDR3 DNA follows: TGTGCCAGCAGGGACAGTGGATGGGATGAAAAACTGTTTTTT.

This clone was seen once. V gene TRBV18 combines with J gene TRBJ1-5; 7 nucleotides agree with TRBD1. This CDR3 contains 15 residues. With V trimmed by 3 bases and J by 4 bases, 6 bases remained unmatched. CDR1 KGHSH and CDR2 LQKENI come from the germline V gene. CDR3 bases: TGTGCCAGCTCACCTACCGGGACAGCAAATCAGCCCCAGCATTTT. Translating it yields CASSPTGTANQPQHF.

The chain couples TRBV2 to TRBJ2-5; 7 bases are a match to TRBD1. The end of the DNA is better explained by TRBJ2-7, so the J call may be wrong. The CDR3 contains 14 residues. The germline gives CDR1 SNHLY, CDR2 FYNNEI. For the CDR3, the DNA is TGTGCCAGCAGTCAGGACAGGAGCTCCTACGAGCAGTACTTC. Its translation is CASSQDRSSYEQYF.

This chain uses TRBV11-3 with TRBJ2-2, with 13 bases aligning to TRBD2. The CDR3 loop spans 17 amino acids. V lost 4 bases and J lost 3; bases outside the gene matches: 5. Germline V gives CDR1 SGHNT, CDR2 YENEEA. The DNA for the CDR3 is TGTGCCAGCAGCTCTGCACTAGCGGGAGGGCACACCGGGGAGCTGTTTTTT. Residues: CASSSALAGGHTGELFF.

The genes are TRBV10-1 and TRBJ1-1; D is unresolved. Trimming took off 0 bases at V and 6 bases at J, with 8 bases between the two ends. The CDR3 sequence is 13 residues long. Germline CDR1 WNHNN, CDR2 SYGVQD (reference sequence). This CDR3 reads CASSESAISEAFF. The DNA for the CDR3 is TGCGCCAGCAGTGAGTCGGCAATTTCTGAAGCTTTCTTT.

This clone was found once. This chain uses TRBV13 with TRBJ2-2, with TRBD1 as a possible D gene (5 bases). Trimming removed 5 bases at V and 5 bases at J, with 12 bases between. This CDR3 is built from 14 residues. Germline V lookup: CDR1 PRHDT, CDR2 FYEKMQ (reference sequence). The CDR3 reads CASSNRRETGELFF. The CDR3 coding sequence is TGTGCCAGCAGCAACCGCAGGGAAACCGGGGAGCTGTTTTTT.

The chain joins TRBV2 to TRBJ2-6, with 9 bases matching TRBD1. Germline V CDR1 and CDR2: SNHLY, FYNNEI. The V and J ends lost 8 bases and 9 bases, in that order; junction bases with no gene match: 11. CDR3 length: 15 amino acids. CDR3 bases: TGTGCCAGCGGGGACAGGGCCCTCGGAAACAACGTCCTGACTTTC. It codes for CASGDRALGNNVLTF.

The chain employs TRBV19 and TRBJ2-2; no reliable D call. Per germline, CDR1 LNHDA and CDR2 SQIVND (reference sequence). The CDR3 runs to 14 residues. Deletions cut 2 bases from V and 2 bases from J, with 6 bases between. CDR3 region: CASSIQRNTGELFF. CDR3 DNA sequence: TGTGCCAGTAGTATACAGCGAAACACCGGGGAGCTGTTTTTT.

V is TRBV10-3 and J is TRBJ1-2; 8 nucleotides line up with TRBD1. The germline V gene has CDR1 ENHRY and CDR2 SYGVKD. The J segment lost 8 bases and the V segment lost 5 bases, leaving 7 bases of the junction unmatched. CDR3 length equals 13 residues. The CDR3 spells CAISTGQGYGYTF. The DNA of the CDR3 is TGTGCCATCAGTACTGGACAGGGCTACGGCTACACCTTC.

The chain combines TRBV6-5 with TRBJ1-3; D unresolved. V was cut by 2 bases and J by 0 bases, with 8 bases left in between. CDR1 is MNHEY and CDR2 is SVGAGI in the germline V gene. The CDR3 contains 15 residues. CDR3 sequence reads: CASSYDSASGNTIYF. The DNA for the CDR3 is TGTGCCAGCAGTTACGACTCGGCCTCTGGAAACACCATATATTTT.

This clone was picked up one time. The gene calls are TRBV7-8 and TRBJ1-4, with D perhaps matching TRBD1 (5 bases). CDR3 length equals 14 residues. The ends were cut back, 5 bases at V and 4 bases at J, with 11 bases in the middle. Germline V CDR1 and CDR2: SGHVS, FQNEAQ. In DNA, the CDR3 is TGTGCCAGCAGCCCGGGGGGAATTAATGAAAAACTGTTTTTT. The encoded protein is CASSPGGINEKLFF.

The chain employs TRBV19 and TRBJ2-7; 8 bases match TRBD1. V shed 3 bases, J shed 1 base, and the junction held 5 bases outside the gene matches. The CDR3 has 15 amino acids. Germline loops: CDR1 LNHDA, CDR2 SQIVND (reference sequence). CDR3 coding DNA: TGTGCCAGTAGTATTGGATGGACAGGGTCCTACGAGCAGTACTTC. Amino acids: CASSIGWTGSYEQYF.

The chain carries TRBV6-5 and TRBJ1-1; D is unclear. V lost 5 bases and J 1 base, leaving 11 bases between the germline ends. The CDR3 is made up of 14 amino acids. The germline gives CDR1 MNHEY, CDR2 SVGAGI. The CDR3 loop reads CASSRNSGNTEAFF. The CDR3 nucleotides read TGTGCCAGCAGTCGGAACAGTGGGAACACTGAAGCTTTCTTT.

The chain employs TRBV5-6 and TRBJ2-1; 7 bases match TRBD2. The germline gives CDR1 SGHDT, CDR2 YYEEEE. After removal of 1 base from V and 1 base from J, the junction contained 2 bases not matched to a gene. There are 15 residues in the CDR3. The CDR3 loop is CASSLPSGSYNEQFF. DNA for the CDR3: TGTGCCAGCAGCTTGCCTAGCGGATCCTACAATGAGCAGTTCTTC.

V is TRBV5-1 and J is TRBJ2-3; 12 nucleotides align to TRBD2. Trimming removed 4 bases from V and 5 bases from J; junction bases left unmatched: 8. Germline CDR1 and CDR2: SGHRS and YFSETQ. CDR3 length: 16 residues. The CDR3 nucleotides are TGCGCCAGCAGCCTGTCGACTAGCGGGAGTGGAGATACGCAGTATTTT. Protein sequence: CASSLSTSGSGDTQYF.

The sample holds a few counts of this clone. This chain uses TRBV5-1 with TRBJ2-7, with a weak D call TRBD1 (5 bases). Per the germline V gene, CDR1 is SGHRS and CDR2 is YFSETQ. The germline V and J ends were trimmed by 0 bases and 1 base, with 8 bases remaining between them. This CDR3 region has 14 residues. Here the CDR3 DNA reads TGCGCCAGCAGCTTGGAACAGGTTTCCTACGAGCAGTACTTC. Protein: CASSLEQVSYEQYF.

This clone was seen only a few times. This chain connects TRBV10-3 to TRBJ2-5; D uncertain. Matching the DNA end better, TRBJ2-7 makes the J call doubtful. Germline V gene data show CDR1 as ENHRY and CDR2 as SYGVKD. The CDR3 spans 12 residues. DNA for the CDR3: TGTGCCATCAGTGAGTCAGCCTACGAGCAGTACTTC. Protein product: CAISESAYEQYF.

A note on this clone: Relative to the germline gene, one junction end is altered; a read error may explain this. The sample contains more than one DNA sequence encoding this CDR3. The gene calls are TRBV2 and TRBJ2-1, with 7 bases matching TRBD1. From germline, CDR1 is SNHLY and CDR2 FYNNEI. The CDR3 consists of 15 residues. In DNA form, the CDR3 reads TGTGCCAGCCGAGGGGGCCCCAGCTCCTATAATGAGCAGTTCTTC. Its translation: CASRGGPSSYNEQFF. Looking up the rest from reference TRBV2 and TRBJ2-1 gives the full variable domain: EPEVTQTPSHQVTQMGQEVILRCVPISNHLYFYWYRQILGQKVEFLVSFYNNEISEKSEIFDDQFSVERPDGSNFTLKIRSTKLEDSAMYFCASRGGPSSYNEQFFGPGTRLTVL.